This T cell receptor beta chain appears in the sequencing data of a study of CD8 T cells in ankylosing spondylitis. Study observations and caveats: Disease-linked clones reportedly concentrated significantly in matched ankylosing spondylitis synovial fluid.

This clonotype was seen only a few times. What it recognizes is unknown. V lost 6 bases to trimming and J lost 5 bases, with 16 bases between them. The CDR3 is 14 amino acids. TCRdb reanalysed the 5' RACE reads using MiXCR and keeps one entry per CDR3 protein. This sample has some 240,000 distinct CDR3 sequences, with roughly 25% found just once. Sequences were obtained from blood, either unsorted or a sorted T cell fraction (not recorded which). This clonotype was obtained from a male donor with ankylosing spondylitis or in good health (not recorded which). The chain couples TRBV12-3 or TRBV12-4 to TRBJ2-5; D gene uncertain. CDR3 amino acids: CASSLEWQVETQYF. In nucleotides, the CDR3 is TGTGCCAGCAGCCTCGAGTGGCAGGTGGAGACCCAGTACTTC.